The 23 T cell receptor beta chains below were found in one sample sequenced in a study of T cells in Graves' hyperthyroidism and ophthalmopathy. RNA transcripts yielded amplified TCR beta CDR3 regions. The TCR CDR3 first-round RT-PCR relied on the HTBI primer set. TCRdb passed the multiplex PCR reads through MiXCR, listing each CDR3 protein once. The sample holds 130,000 to 150,000 distinct CDR3 sequences, roughly 23% seen once. The source material was blood. These TCRs come from a woman aged 45-65 years with Graves' hyperthyroidism that later progressed to Graves' ophthalmopathy.

V gene TRBV7-3 combines with J gene TRBJ2-1, with 9 bases aligning to TRBD2. This CDR3 has 16 residues. In germline, CDR1 is SGHTA, CDR2 FQGTGA. V was clipped by 4 bases and J by 4 bases; unmatched bases: 8. CDR3 sequence reads: CASSSSSGTLYNEQFF. For the CDR3, the DNA is TGTGCCAGCAGCTCCTCTAGCGGGACCTTATACAATGAGCAGTTCTTC.

The rearrangement uses TRBV5-1 and TRBJ2-4, with 11 bases matching TRBD1. J was trimmed by 7 bases and V by 2 bases; bases with no gene match: 2. This CDR3 is 14 amino acids long. Looked up from germline, CDR1 is SGHRS and CDR2 is YFSETQ. The CDR3 nucleotides are TGCGCCAGCAGCTTCGGGGACAGGGGGAACATTCAGTACTTC. Residues: CASSFGDRGNIQYF.

In the case of this clonotype: A read error may account for a junction end that differs from germline. J is TRBJ1-1 and V is TRBV5-1, with TRBD1 identical over 7 bases. This CDR3 contains 15 residues. CDR1 SGHRS and CDR2 YFSETQ come from the germline V gene. CDR3 amino acids: CASSFSGGLSTEAFF. CDR3 DNA: TGTGCCAGCAGTTTTTCAGGGGGTTTAAGCACTGAAGCTTTCTTT.

This clonotype has at least ten counts. The V gene is TRBV7-9, the J gene TRBJ2-3, with D possibly matching TRBD2 (6 bases). V lost 4 bases and J lost 2, with 10 bases in between. Germline-derived CDR1 and CDR2 are SEHNR and FQNEAQ (reference sequence). This CDR3 region has 14 residues. CDR3 protein: CASSSPGLTDTQYF. The CDR3 bases are TGTGCCAGCAGCTCCCCGGGACTCACAGATACGCAGTATTTT.

The CDR3 DNA sequence: TGTGCCAGCAGCGTGGGACAAGGAACAATGAAGCCCCAGCATTTT. It translates to CASSVGQGTMKPQHF. The chain uses TRBV7-8 and TRBJ1-5, with a tentative D call TRBD1 (6 bases). CDR1 is SGHVS and CDR2 is FQNEAQ in the germline V gene. The CDR3 runs 15 residues. Deletions cut 5 bases from V and 8 bases from J, with 19 bases between. The full variable domain, with the rest looked up from reference TRBV7-8 and TRBJ1-5, is GAGVSQSPRYKVAKRGQDVALRCDPISGHVSLFWYQQALGQGPEFLTYFQNEAQLDKSGLPSDRFFAERPEGSVSTLKIQRTQQEDSAVYLCASSVGQGTMKPQHFGDGTRLSIL.

Ten or more counts support this clonotype. The chain has TRBV27 and TRBJ1-5; tentatively, D is TRBD1 (6 bases). Per germline, CDR1 MNHEY and CDR2 SMNVEV (reference sequence). V lost 8 bases to trimming and J lost 0 bases, with 20 bases between them. This CDR3 spans 17 amino acids. CDR3 nucleotide sequence: TGTGCCAGCCAACAGGGAAACCCTTATTCTAGCAATCAGCCCCAGCATTTT. It is translated as CASQQGNPYSSNQPQHF.

This clonotype was seen repeatedly, ten times or more. This rearrangement joins TRBV18 to TRBJ1-2; TRBD1 might be the D (5 bases). CDR3 length equals 12 residues. Germline CDR1 is KGHSH and CDR2 is LQKENI. V was cut by 5 bases and J by 7 bases, with 11 bases left in between. CDR3 bases: TGTGCCAGCTCATCCGGACATAGTGGCTACACCTTC. Its translation: CASSSGHSGYTF.

This clonotype has at least ten counts. The chain uses TRBV20-1 and TRBJ2-3; TRBD2 aligns across 11 bases. V shed 5 bases and J 2 bases; nucleotides not matched to a gene: 6. The CDR3 loop spans 15 amino acids. Germline CDR1 and CDR2: DFQATT and SNEGSKA (reference sequence). The CDR3 DNA reads as TGCAGTGCTGGGCCGACTAGCGGGGTCACAGATACGCAGTATTTT. This gives the protein CSAGPTSGVTDTQYF.

This clonotype was seen only a few times. The V and J genes are TRBV11-2 and TRBJ2-1, with TRBD2 identical over 7 bases. This CDR3 region has 15 residues. Trimming removed 0 bases from V and 2 bases from J; junction bases left unmatched: 1. Germline V gene sequence: CDR1 SGHAT, CDR2 FQNNGV. CDR3 in DNA: TGTGCCAGCAGCTTAGAGGGGACTACCTACAATGAGCAGTTCTTC. Translation: CASSLEGTTYNEQFF.

This clonotype was counted at least ten times. The chain couples TRBV3-1 to TRBJ1-2; TRBD1 is a possible D gene (6 bases). The CDR3 contains 16 residues. With 0 bases removed from V and 4 bases from J, the gap between germline ends came to 15 bases. CDR1 is LGHDT and CDR2 is YNNKEL in the germline V gene (reference sequence). The CDR3 sequence: CASSQDLRDTIYGYTF. The CDR3, as DNA: TGTGCCAGCAGCCAAGATCTTAGGGACACTATCTATGGCTACACCTTC.

This clonotype showed up many times. The chain couples TRBV28 to TRBJ2-3, with 7 nucleotides matching TRBD2. The CDR3 loop spans 14 amino acids. The junction had 7 bases not matched to a gene; V was cut back by 5 bases and J by 5 bases. CDR1 and CDR2 (germline): MDHEN, SYDVKM. Here the CDR3 reads CASSLSGPRDTQYF. For the CDR3, the DNA is TGTGCCAGCAGTCTTAGCGGGCCCAGAGATACGCAGTATTTT.

The sample holds a few counts of this clonotype. J is TRBJ2-6 and V is TRBV19; D remains ambiguous. This CDR3 has 16 amino acids. V shed 3 bases and J shed 0 bases, with 9 bases lying between them. Germline V gives CDR1 LNHDA, CDR2 SQIVND (reference sequence). CDR3 in amino acids: CASSIPTGSGANVLTF. The CDR3, as DNA: TGTGCCAGTAGTATCCCCACGGGCTCTGGGGCCAACGTCCTGACTTTC.

This chain connects TRBV20-1 to TRBJ1-1, with D perhaps matching TRBD1 (5 bases). Germline CDR1 is DFQATT and CDR2 is SNEGSKA (reference sequence). The CDR3 extends over 13 amino acids. The V and J ends lost 5 bases and 0 bases respectively, with 10 bases between them. CDR3 residues: CSALRGLNTEAFF. The CDR3 DNA is TGCAGTGCTCTGCGGGGCCTGAACACTGAAGCTTTCTTT.

The chain joins TRBV7-6 to TRBJ1-1; unclear D gene. Germline V gene data show CDR1 as SGHVS and CDR2 as FNYEAQ. V was clipped by 4 bases and J by 3 bases, with 6 bases between them. The CDR3 contains 12 residues. CDR3 in amino acids: CASSSLYTEAFF. DNA of the CDR3: TGTGCCAGCAGCTCCCTATACACTGAAGCTTTCTTT.

This clonotype was seen a handful of times. This chain links TRBV7-9 with TRBJ2-7, with D possibly TRBD1 on 6 matching bases. Germline lookup yields CDR1 SEHNR and CDR2 FQNEAQ (reference sequence). V gave up 5 bases and J gave up 3 bases, with 17 bases separating them. The CDR3 length is 15 residues. The CDR3 loop is CASSEPQGVGYEQYF. The DNA of the CDR3 is TGTGCCAGCAGCGAACCACAGGGTGTAGGCTACGAGCAGTACTTC.

This clonotype was recorded a few times. Relative to the germline gene, one junction end is altered; a read error may explain this. The V gene is TRBV5-4, the J gene TRBJ1-3; no definite D call. Looked up from germline, CDR1 is SGHNT and CDR2 is YYREEE (reference sequence). There are 16 residues in the CDR3. CDR3 bases: TGTGCCAGCAGCTTCCAGACCGCCGTCTCTGGAAACACCATACATTTT. Translating gives CASSFQTAVSGNTIHF.

This clonotype was detected a few times. The rearrangement uses TRBV12-3 or TRBV12-4 and TRBJ2-4; 9 nucleotides match TRBD2. The CDR3 has 15 amino acids. V was clipped by 4 bases and J by 7 bases; unmatched bases: 8. CDR3 nucleotides: TGTGCCAGCAGTTATATAGCGGGAGCGGGGAACATTCAGTACTTC. The encoded protein is CASSYIAGAGNIQYF.

In this sample, this clonotype turned up many times. The CDR3 nucleotides are TGTGCCAGCAGCTTTGGGGGCGGAAAAGGAACCGGGGAGCTGTTTTTT. This codes for CASSFGGGKGTGELFF. The genes are TRBV5-5 and TRBJ2-2; possibly TRBD1 for D (6 bases). There are 16 residues in the CDR3. The V gene lost 2 bases and the J gene lost 5 bases, with 16 bases spanning the gap. Germline values: CDR1 SGHKS, CDR2 YYEKEE (reference sequence).

The sample holds many counts of this clonotype. The chain has TRBV20-1 and TRBJ2-1; the match to TRBD2 covers 14 bases. This CDR3 contains 16 residues. The V gene end was trimmed by 0 bases and the J gene end by 7 bases; junction bases not matched to a gene: 5. Germline V CDR1 and CDR2: DFQATT, SNEGSKA (reference sequence). The CDR3 DNA sequence: TGCAGTGCTAGAGACCCGACTAGCGGGAGGGTAAATGAGCAGTTCTTC. Its protein is CSARDPTSGRVNEQFF.

There are a few counts of this clonotype. This sequence joins TRBV2 and TRBJ2-5, with 7 bases fitting TRBD2. Trimming took 10 bases from V and 1 from J; bases not matched to a gene: 12. CDR3 size: 15 residues. Germline V gene lookup returns CDR1 SNHLY and CDR2 FYNNEI. This chain's CDR3 is CAMNYVGGSQETQYF. CDR3 sequence (DNA): TGTGCCATGAACTACGTGGGGGGGAGCCAAGAGACCCAGTACTTC.

Regarding this clonotype: A read error is possible here, since a much larger clone lies one base away. The V and J genes are TRBV5-1 and TRBJ2-1, with 7 bases matching TRBD2. The J call may not be correct, given that the DNA end is closer to TRBJ2-7. The CDR3 runs 16 residues. The germline V gene has CDR1 SGHRS and CDR2 YFSETQ. Here the CDR3 reads CASSLVAGVAYNEQYF. The CDR3, as DNA: TGCGCCAGCAGCTTGGTTGCGGGAGTGGCCTACAATGAGCAGTACTTC.

This clonotype was seen more than once but under ten times. A single base separates this from a much larger clone, so it may be a read error. CDR3 protein: CASSCSGSAGDTQYF. The CDR3 DNA sequence: TGTGCCAGCAGCTGTAGCGGGAGCGCGGGGGATACGCAGTATTTT. The chain couples TRBV7-6 to TRBJ2-3, with TRBD2 matching 9 bases. The V gene end was trimmed by 4 bases and the J gene end by 6 bases; junction bases not matched to a gene: 8. This CDR3 spans 15 amino acids. Germline values: CDR1 SGHVS, CDR2 FNYEAQ.

This chain links TRBV12-3 or TRBV12-4 with TRBJ2-5; 16 bases agree with TRBD2. After removal of 6 bases from V and 6 bases from J, the junction contained 13 bases not matched to a gene. The CDR3 is made up of 18 amino acids. CDR3 region: CASSSTLGTSGRAQTQYF. CDR3 nucleotide sequence: TGTGCCAGCAGCTCTACCCTAGGGACTAGCGGGAGGGCCCAGACCCAGTACTTC.